The source of this T cell receptor beta chain is a study of cytomegalovirus exposure and HLA in healthy donors. Study-level findings and limits: One variant, a missense change in DCLRE1C, was linked in a later analysis to TCR beta V- and J-gene trimming.

After removal of 5 bases from V and 8 bases from J, the junction contained 7 bases not matched to a gene. This CDR3 region has 15 residues. Germline assignment: CDR1 PRHDT and CDR2 FYEKMQ (reference sequence). PCR amplification relied on 60 Vbeta primers (plus 13 Jbeta primers). Using immunoSEQ multiplex PCR, the repertoire was profiled, and TCRdb retains in-frame clones only, with some absent. The data contain 170,000 or so clones, about 73% of them singletons. With respect to this clone: Antigen unknown.

The gene calls are TRBV13 and TRBJ2-1; 12 bases agree with TRBD2. The TCR was taken from a woman aged 45-60 years in good health and CMV-seropositive. Sequencing was carried out using PBMCs. CDR3 DNA sequence: TGTGCCAGCAGCCGATCCCTAGCGGGGGGGCATGAGCAGTTCTTC. Translation: CASSRSLAGGHEQFF.